This TCR beta chain stems from a study of T cell responses to AZD1222 COVID-19 vaccine. Findings and caveats of the study: Mostly white British, mostly female donors; authors suggested clonal diversity may be underestimated. Reports say nearly half of spike-specific TCRs go after unmutated variant regions.

The CDR3 totals 16 residues. The ends lost 1 base at V and 7 bases at J; junction bases unmatched: 5. Germline lookup yields CDR1 MNHNS and CDR2 SASEGT. A word on this clone: Its target is not known.

TCRdb's copy holds only in-frame clones and misses some; the assay was immunoSEQ multiplex PCR. The sample shows over 150,000 clones, about 87% of them seen only once. The material sequenced was peripheral blood, taken on day 0 of AZD1222 vaccination. This clonotype was obtained from an adult in good health. The chain employs TRBV6-1 and TRBJ1-6; 9 positions match TRBD1. This chain's CDR3 is CASSEVGQGRNSPLHF. The DNA of the CDR3 is TGTGCCAGCAGTGAAGTAGGACAGGGGAGGAATTCACCCCTCCACTTT.